Listed here are 4 T cell receptor beta chains from one sample, sequenced in a study of cytotoxic CD8 clonotypes in ibrutinib-treated CLL. The protocol was immunoSEQ multiplex PCR, while the TCRdb copy is restricted to in-frame clones and leaves out a portion. The repertoire holds about 250,000 clones, with 70% as singletons. Sequencing was performed on PBMCs, taken after 24 months of ibrutinib treatment. The receptors here all came from a human donor with chronic lymphocytic leukemia.

The sample holds one count of this clone. J is TRBJ2-7 and V is TRBV11-3, with TRBD2 matching over 8 bases. V dropped 4 bases and J dropped 4; count of bases not matched to a gene: 9. Per the germline V gene, CDR1 is SGHNT and CDR2 is YENEEA. The CDR3 is 15 amino acids. CDR3 bases: TGTGCCAGCAGCTCGTCCGGGACTAGGGCTTACGAGCAGTACTTC. The encoded protein is CASSSSGTRAYEQYF. Based on the CDR3 plus reference TRBV11-3 and TRBJ2-7, the full variable domain is EAGVVQSPRYKIIEKKQPVAFWCNPISGHNTLYWYLQNLGQGPELLIRYENEEAVDDSQLPKDRFSAERLKGVDSTLKIQPAELGDSAVYLCASSSSGTRAYEQYFGPGTRLTVT.

The chain employs TRBV7-2 and TRBJ2-7, with D possibly being TRBD2 (6 bases). Trimming stripped 5 bases from V and 0 bases from J, with 17 bases between. CDR1 is SGHTA, CDR2 FQGNSA, per germline. The CDR3 is 16 residues long. The CDR3 loop is CASSLRWGDNSYEQYF. The CDR3 DNA follows: TGTGCCAGCAGCCTTAGGTGGGGGGATAACTCCTACGAGCAGTACTTC.

This chain joins TRBV29-1 and TRBJ2-7; 7 positions match TRBD2. The length of the CDR3 is 13 residues. Germline V gene sequence: CDR1 SQVTM, CDR2 ANQGSEA. V lost 6 bases to trimming and J lost 0 bases; unmatched junction nucleotides: 5. CDR3 residues: CSVRTRLSYEQYF. CDR3 nucleotides: TGCAGCGTACGGACTAGACTCTCCTACGAGCAGTACTTC.

The chain couples TRBV9 to TRBJ1-2; no reliable D call. V lost 1 base, J lost 9 bases, and 16 bases lay in between. The CDR3 sequence is 14 residues long. Germline values: CDR1 SGDLS, CDR2 YYNGEE. The CDR3 spells CASSVSEDTLSYTF. CDR3 nucleotide sequence: TGTGCCAGCAGCGTATCTGAGGATACATTAAGCTACACCTTC.